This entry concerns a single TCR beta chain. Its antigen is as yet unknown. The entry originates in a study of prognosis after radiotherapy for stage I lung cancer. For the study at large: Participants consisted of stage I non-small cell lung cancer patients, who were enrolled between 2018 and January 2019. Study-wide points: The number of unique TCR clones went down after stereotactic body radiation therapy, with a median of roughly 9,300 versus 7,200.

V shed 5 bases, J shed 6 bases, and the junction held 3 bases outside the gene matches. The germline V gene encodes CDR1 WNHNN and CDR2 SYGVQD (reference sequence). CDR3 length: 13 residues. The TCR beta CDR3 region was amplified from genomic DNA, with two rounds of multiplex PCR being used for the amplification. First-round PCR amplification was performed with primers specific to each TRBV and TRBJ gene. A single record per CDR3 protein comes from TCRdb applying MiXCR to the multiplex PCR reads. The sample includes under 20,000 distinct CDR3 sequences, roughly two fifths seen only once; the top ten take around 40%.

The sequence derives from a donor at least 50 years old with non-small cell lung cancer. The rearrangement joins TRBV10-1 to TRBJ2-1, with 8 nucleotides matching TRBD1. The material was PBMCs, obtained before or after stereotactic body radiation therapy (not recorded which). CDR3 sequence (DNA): TGCGCCAGCAGTAAGGACAGGGTCAATGAGCAGTTCTTC. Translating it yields CASSKDRVNEQFF.